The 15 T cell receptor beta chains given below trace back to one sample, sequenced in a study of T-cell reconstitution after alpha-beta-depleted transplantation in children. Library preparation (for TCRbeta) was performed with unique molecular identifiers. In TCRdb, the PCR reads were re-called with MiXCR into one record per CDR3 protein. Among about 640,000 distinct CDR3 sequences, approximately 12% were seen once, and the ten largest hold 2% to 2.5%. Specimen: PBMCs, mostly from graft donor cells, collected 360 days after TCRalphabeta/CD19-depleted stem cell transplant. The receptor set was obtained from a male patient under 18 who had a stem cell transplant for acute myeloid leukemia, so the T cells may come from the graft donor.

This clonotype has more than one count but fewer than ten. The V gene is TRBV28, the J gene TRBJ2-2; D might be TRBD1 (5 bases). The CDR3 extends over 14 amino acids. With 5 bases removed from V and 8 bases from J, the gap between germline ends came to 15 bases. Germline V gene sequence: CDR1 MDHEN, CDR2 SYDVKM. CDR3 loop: CASSPPQALGELFF. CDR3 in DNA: TGTGCCAGCAGTCCCCCACAGGCCCTGGGGGAGCTGTTTTTT.

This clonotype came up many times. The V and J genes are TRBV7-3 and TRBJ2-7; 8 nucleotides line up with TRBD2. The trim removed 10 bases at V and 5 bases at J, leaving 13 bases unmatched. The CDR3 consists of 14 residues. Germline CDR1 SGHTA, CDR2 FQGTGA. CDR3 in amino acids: CATTDTGLVHEQYF. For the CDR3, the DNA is TGTGCCACTACCGACACGGGACTAGTCCACGAGCAGTACTTC.

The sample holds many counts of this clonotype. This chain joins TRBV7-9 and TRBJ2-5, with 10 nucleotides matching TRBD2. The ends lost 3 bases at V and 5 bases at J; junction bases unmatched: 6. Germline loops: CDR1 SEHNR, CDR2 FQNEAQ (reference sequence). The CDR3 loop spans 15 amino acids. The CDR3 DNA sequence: TGTGCCAGCAGCTTCTCTCTAGCGGGAGAGGAGACCCAGTACTTC. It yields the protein CASSFSLAGEETQYF.

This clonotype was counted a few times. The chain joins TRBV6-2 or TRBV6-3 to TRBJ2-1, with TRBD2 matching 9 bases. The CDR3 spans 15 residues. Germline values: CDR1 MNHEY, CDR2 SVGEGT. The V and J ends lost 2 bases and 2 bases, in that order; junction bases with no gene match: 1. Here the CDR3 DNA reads TGTGCCAGCAGTTACGGGACTAGCACCTACAATGAGCAGTTCTTC. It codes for CASSYGTSTYNEQFF.

CDR3 region: CASGTAQETQYF. The CDR3 bases are TGTGCCAGTGGGACCGCCCAAGAGACCCAGTACTTC. The chain uses TRBV10-3 and TRBJ2-5; the D gene could be TRBD1 or TRBD2 (5 bases each). The V gene lost 10 bases and the J gene lost 1 base, with 10 bases spanning the gap. From germline, CDR1 is ENHRY and CDR2 SYGVKD. The length of the CDR3 is 12 residues.

The CDR3: CASSLGTPQGTDTQYF. The CDR3, as DNA: TGTGCCAGCAGCTTAGGTACCCCCCAGGGGACGGATACGCAGTATTTT. The chain carries TRBV7-6 and TRBJ2-3; D might be TRBD1 (6 bases). CDR3 length: 16 amino acids. Trimming shortened V by 1 base and J by 6 bases, and 17 bases separated the two germline ends. CDR1 and CDR2 (germline): SGHVS, FNYEAQ.

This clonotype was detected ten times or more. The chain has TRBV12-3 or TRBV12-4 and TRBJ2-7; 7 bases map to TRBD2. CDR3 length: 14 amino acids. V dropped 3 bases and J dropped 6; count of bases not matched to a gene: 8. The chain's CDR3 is CASSFLAGAGEQYF. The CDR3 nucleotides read TGTGCCAGCAGTTTCCTGGCGGGAGCCGGCGAGCAGTACTTC.

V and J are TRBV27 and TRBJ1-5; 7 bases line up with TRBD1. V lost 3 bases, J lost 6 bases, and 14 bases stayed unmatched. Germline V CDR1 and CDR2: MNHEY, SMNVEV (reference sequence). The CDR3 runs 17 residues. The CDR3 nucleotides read TGTGCCAGCAGTTTTAATCCCCGCAGGGGGGGTTTTCAGCCCCAGCATTTT. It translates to CASSFNPRRGGFQPQHF.

The CDR3 nucleotides read TGTGCCAGCGGACAGGGAGGAAGGGAGCAGTACTTC. Translating it yields CASGQGGREQYF. The chain uses TRBV6-1 and TRBJ2-7; the match to TRBD1 covers 8 bases. Looked up from germline, CDR1 is MNHNS and CDR2 is SASEGT. Trimming removed 8 bases from V and 7 bases from J; junction bases left unmatched: 7. CDR3 length: 12 amino acids.

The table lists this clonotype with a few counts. In DNA form, the CDR3 reads TGTGCCAGCAGTTTTACAGGGTATGACTATGGCTACACCTTC. It specifies CASSFTGYDYGYTF. The rearrangement links TRBV28 to TRBJ1-2; TRBD1 might be the D (6 bases). Trimming cost V 3 bases and J 3 bases, with 11 bases left between them. The CDR3 sequence is 14 residues long. Germline CDR1 is MDHEN and CDR2 is SYDVKM.

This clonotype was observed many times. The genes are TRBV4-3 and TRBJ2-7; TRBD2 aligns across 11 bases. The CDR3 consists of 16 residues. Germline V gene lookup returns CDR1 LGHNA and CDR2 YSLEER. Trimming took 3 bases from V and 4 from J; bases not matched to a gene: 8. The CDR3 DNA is TGCGCCAGCAGCCAGGATATAGCGGGAGGGCCGTACGAGCAGTACTTC. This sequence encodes CASSQDIAGGPYEQYF.

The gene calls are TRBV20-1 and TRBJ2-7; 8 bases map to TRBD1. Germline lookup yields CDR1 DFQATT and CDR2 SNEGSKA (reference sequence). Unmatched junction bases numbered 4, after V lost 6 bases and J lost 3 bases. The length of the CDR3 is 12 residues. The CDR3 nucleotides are TGCAGTGCGACCACAGGGGGCTACGAGCAGTACTTC. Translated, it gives CSATTGGYEQYF.

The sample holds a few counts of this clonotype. This CDR3 is CATSGVMSQYF. CDR3 nucleotide sequence: TGTGCCACCAGCGGTGTCATGTCGCAGTATTTT. V gene TRBV15 combines with J gene TRBJ2-3; no definite D call. The CDR3 loop spans 11 amino acids. Germline V gene lookup returns CDR1 LNHNV and CDR2 YYDKDF (reference sequence). Between the trimmed V and J ends, which lost 5 bases and 10 bases, there was a span of 10 bases.

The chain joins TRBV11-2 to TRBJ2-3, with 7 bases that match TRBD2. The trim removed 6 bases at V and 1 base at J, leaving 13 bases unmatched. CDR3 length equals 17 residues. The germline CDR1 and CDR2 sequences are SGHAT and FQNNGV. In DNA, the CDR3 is TGTGCCAGCAGGCGGTTCCCCCCAGCGGGACGCACAGATACGCAGTATTTT. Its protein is CASRRFPPAGRTDTQYF. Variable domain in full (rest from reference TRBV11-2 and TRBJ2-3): EAGVAQSPRYKIIEKRQSVAFWCNPISGHATLYWYQQILGQGPKLLIQFQNNGVVDDSQLPKDRFSAERLKGVDSTLKIQPAKLEDSAVYLCASRRFPPAGRTDTQYFGPGTRLTVL.

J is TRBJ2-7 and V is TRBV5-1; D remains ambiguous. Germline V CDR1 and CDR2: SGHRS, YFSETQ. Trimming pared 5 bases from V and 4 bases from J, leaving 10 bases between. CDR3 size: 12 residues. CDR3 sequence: CASSWMPYEQYF. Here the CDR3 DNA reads TGCGCCAGCAGTTGGATGCCTTACGAGCAGTACTTC. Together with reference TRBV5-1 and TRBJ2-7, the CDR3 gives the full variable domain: KAGVTQTPRYLIKTRGQQVTLSCSPISGHRSVSWYQQTPGQGLQFLFEYFSETQRNKGNFPGRFSGRQFSNSRSEMNVSTLELGDSALYLCASSWMPYEQYFGPGTRLTVT.